Here is one T cell receptor beta chain with its context. Which antigen it targets is not known. No much larger clonotype is one base removed from it; base qualities were not supplied. The data originate from a study of cytomegalovirus exposure and HLA in healthy donors (dated 2017 in TCRdb). Context from the whole study: An earlier analysis of roughly 500 of the donors reported around 280 Gb of sequence data and around 110 million unique TCR beta sequences obtained from roughly 180 million T cells. About 280 gigabases of sequencing data and approximately 91 million unique TCR sequences made up an early release that covered under 750 HLA-typed donors. Of the roughly 390 genotyped donors, 80% to 90% were placed in the genetic ancestry cluster associated with self-reported Caucasian donors. The study was designed to test whether signatures of past pathogen exposure could be identified by cataloging public T cell receptors. The study profiled the T cell repertoires of 500 to 800 subjects by immunosequencing and related them to cytomegalovirus serostatus. In addition to the first cohort of 650 to 800 subjects, a separate validation cohort of around 110 different subjects was used. High-throughput TCR immunosequencing, statistical association of individual TCRs with disease status, and machine learning were combined to predict cytomegalovirus infection status. A later analysis re-analyzed previously published TCR beta repertoires from 660 or so donors and added high-resolution HLA genotyping to study TCR occurrence patterns. Rather than drawing on any new phenotypic data, the later analysis identified candidate immune exposures from TCR beta sequences and the way those sequences occurred across donors. An earlier analysis of fewer than 700 of the donors applied high-throughput TCR beta sequencing to assess whether each TCR beta V gene segment acted as functional or pseudogenic. Donor age, sex, ethnicity and CMV serostatus were compiled alongside the repertoire data. Genome-wide SNP genotypes for about three fifths of the roughly 670 donors were used in a later genetic analysis, which treated that subset as a discovery cohort. All discovery cohort repertoires had been generated on a single sequencing platform. Both class I and class II loci were covered by HLA typing, at four-digit resolution. The number of donors typed differed by locus, with 629-630 for A, B, C, DRB1 and DQB1, approximately 500 for DQA1, some 570 for DPA1, and some 470 for DPB1. About five DR-DQ haplotypes were treated as single units for association and clustering because of strong linkage in the cohort. Across 398 genotyped donors of the cohort, an average of about 240,000 unique TCR beta nucleotide sequences per donor were sequenced, and around 19% of those sequences were non-productive. The paper as a whole reports these results and caveats: This cohort had only TCR beta chains sequenced, and the lack of alpha or paired-chain data limited which features could be detected. Because counts were too low, about 18 rarely observed V segments, including chromosome 9 orphons, were excluded from the earlier analysis of 587 of the donors. Assigning TCR associations to individual alleles was difficult when HLA alleles, especially DR and DQ, strongly co-occurred. Immune exposure information for the cohort was limited to CMV serostatus. According to a later genetic analysis, donors in an Asian-associated ancestry cluster had fewer N-insertions in productive TCRs than the approximately 670-donor mean. A further reported finding was that TCR beta sequences accurately predicted the HLA-A and HLA-B alleles for most subjects in the first cohort. Compared with equally common non-associated chains, HLA-associated TCR beta chains in a later analysis were more clonally expanded and had lower generation probabilities. According to a later analysis, parvovirus B19, influenza, CMV and Epstein-Barr virus appeared linked to several top co-occurrence clusters. HLA typing was unavailable for some donors at each locus, so association tests used only the typed subset. A later analysis found that most CMV-associated TCR beta chains appeared HLA-restricted, with HLA associations seemingly driven largely by CMV exposure. In a later analysis, the rate of TCR association differed among HLA loci, with DRB1 alleles having the most associated TCRs and HLA-C alleles having the fewest. Cytomegalovirus status was reported to be diagnosed by the classifier with high specificity and sensitivity in both the original and validation cohorts. An earlier analysis of 450 to 750 of the donors showed that most TCR beta V segments appeared in productive rearrangements either about 87% or about 30% of the time, which broadly matched IMGT annotations. Correlated functional status among segregating V segments might be attributable to linkage disequilibrium, but an unknown experimental factor could not be ruled out. While some public TCRs were present in many individuals, most TCR sequences turned up only very rarely across donors. The study listed 150 to 200 TCR beta chains as associated with cytomegalovirus. Sequencing depth was assumed to be roughly uniform across donors in the presence/absence analyses, though that assumption may not hold. According to the authors, the approach could potentially be generalized to other disease states and immunological phenotypes. A later genetic analysis associated a missense DCLRE1C variant with V-gene and J-gene trimming of TCR beta chains, and an independent cohort replicated the association. Some IMGT-functional V segments, including TRBV6-2 and TRBV6-3, could not be distinguished by the 87-base-pair reads and were therefore excluded. The sequencing pipeline was judged likely to have produced a cluster of highly shared sequence variants as a technical artifact. A few of the identified cytomegalovirus-associated TCR beta chains were confirmed in vitro to be specific for cytomegalovirus antigens. A later analysis associated 17,000 or so TCR beta sequences with specific HLA alleles at a false discovery rate of 0.05.

The cohort was made up of roughly 670 healthy bone marrow donors. All cohort members were sampled while nominally healthy, although unrecorded immune exposures were likely present. The donor tested CMV seronegative, placing the donor among the roughly 340 seronegative members of the cohort. Every donor gave a peripheral blood sample, and the peripheral blood mononuclear cells from that sample were used for TCR beta sequencing. The Qiagen DNeasy Blood Extraction Kit was used to extract genomic DNA from the blood cell samples. Preparation of the library involved the immunoSEQ multiplex PCR assay. For the multiplex PCR, a mixture combining 60 forward primers for TCR Vbeta segments and 13 reverse primers for TCR Jbeta segments was used. The CDR3 region of rearranged TCR beta genes was amplified from genomic DNA by a multiplex PCR assay. The Illumina HiSeq System was used to sequence the amplified TCR beta libraries as 87-base-pair reads. As for how the authors treated the data: In a later analysis, roughly 80 million unique TCR beta chains were counted across the 666 repertoires, and roughly 10 million of these chains were shared by at least two donors. Raw reads were error-corrected and collapsed into unique sequences with a nearest-neighbor algorithm that merged closely related sequences to remove PCR and sequencing errors. CDR3 sequences were aligned to IMGT reference sequences to assign V, D and J gene segments. Each retained sequence needed at least a six-nucleotide match to both a V gene segment and a J gene segment. Rearrangements were called productive when the CDR3 lacked stop codons and stayed in frame with V and J; all others were non-productive. CDR3 was defined according to IMGT convention as the region running from the second conserved V-encoded cysteine to the conserved J-encoded phenylalanine. In an earlier analysis of approximately 500 of the donors, sequences lacking an unambiguous match to a single V gene segment were excluded. In an earlier analysis of around 600 of the donors, V segments were called functional above 56.7% productive rearrangements and were called segregating when the between-donor standard deviation exceeded 5%. A statistical classification framework was built to diagnose cytomegalovirus status from the catalog of TCR beta chain sequences. A later analysis assigned V and J genes by comparing TCR nucleotide sequences with IMGT/GENE-DB human TR gene sequences. The TCRdist pipeline was used in a later analysis to assign CDR3 sequences and most-parsimonious VDJ recombination scenarios. In a later analysis, each TCR beta chain was defined by its CDR3 amino acid sequence together with its V-gene family, and reads lacking a unique V-gene family were excluded. As a way to deal with suspected cross-contamination and a sequencing artifact, a later analysis dropped 500 to 700 nucleotide sequences that were highly shared and had low generation probability. A later analysis calculated a clonal expansion index for each public chain from normalized within-repertoire ranks of inferred template counts. A later analysis computed generation probabilities with a VDJ recombination model fitted to out-of-frame rearrangements, and checked the results against IGoR. A later analysis scored TCR-TCR, TCR-HLA and TCR-CMV co-occurrence with hypergeometric tests, applying a repertoire-size bias correction to TCR pairs. A later analysis estimated false discovery rates by permuting HLA or CMV assignments 20 times. In a later analysis, co-occurring TCRs were grouped with DBSCAN, and TCRdist sequence similarity was added when clustering was performed within HLA-allele-positive subsets. Co-occurrence clustering excluded repertoires with fewer than 30,000 or more than 120,000 public chains, plus five with anomalous nucleotide sharing. TCRdb stores this immuneACCESS table with in-frame sequences only. Part of the clones is absent; in the studies checked, under half of the shortfall reflects unresolved V genes, and no reason is known for the rest. Clonal size and the V and J genes are those of that table, whereas D and trimming came from the DNA. The sample includes roughly 120,000 clones, with 80% to 85% observed a single time. The ten top clones hold about 3.9% of the sample.

V is cut by 0 bases and J by 4 bases, and the space between the germline ends is 12 bases. Looking up the germline V gene yields CDR1 MNHEY and CDR2 SVGAGI. The CDR3, cysteine through phenylalanine, is 16 amino acids long. The retained sequence is limited to the CDR3, 48 bases, with the frame set at the first base. Sequences were obtained from PBMCs. The TCR originated in a woman in her twenties or thirties in good health and CMV-seronegative. The V gene is TRBV6-5 and the J gene is TRBJ2-2; TRBD2 could be the D gene, as 6 bases match. The nucleotide sequence is TGTGCCAGCAGTTACTCATCCGGGAGACTCACCGGGGAGCTGTTTTTT. Its protein reads: CASSYSSGRLTGELFF.